Listed below are T cell receptor beta chains from one sample, sequenced in a study of yellow fever vaccine responses in identical twins. Using its own MiXCR run on the RT-PCR reads, TCRdb lists one record per CDR3 protein. The sample contains about 2,000 distinct CDR3 sequences, around four fifths of which appear only once. The sequenced sample was T cells from blood (PBMCs), unsorted or a sorted subset (not recorded which), obtained before or after yellow fever vaccination (not recorded which). These TCRs come from a woman aged 18-29 years who received the yellow fever vaccine. The CDR3 runs from the conserved cysteine through the conserved F or W. D genes are given only for firm matches. Part of the rows lack a size; the others show once, few, many or a class for expanded clones.

TRBJ2-3 . TRBV29-1 . TGCAGCGACGAGACAGGATCAGCAGATACGCAGTATTTT CSDETGSADTQYF
TRBJ1-2 . TRBV21-1 . TGTGCCAGCAGCAAAGGGGGCGACGCAGACTATGGCTACACCTTC CASSKGGDADYGYTF
TRBJ2-7 . TRBV13 . TGTGCCAGCAGTAGATCGCCAGGGTACAACGAGCAGTACTTC CASSRSPGYNEQYF
TRBJ1-1 . TRBV13 . TGTGCCAGCAGTTTAGGGAACACTGAAGCTTTCTTT CASSLGNTEAFF
TRBJ2-3 TRBD2 TRBV2 once TGTGCCAGCAGTGAATTTCCGGCGGGGGACACAGATACGCAGTATTTT CASSEFPAGDTDTQYF
TRBJ1-1 . TRBV11-1 . TGTGCCAGCAGCTTGGCAAACACTGAAGCTTTCTTT CASSLANTEAFF
TRBJ1-2 . TRBV6-5 once TGTGCCAGCAGTTTATCGGACTACTATGGCTACACCTTC CASSLSDYYGYTF
TRBJ2-2 . TRBV7-6 . TGTGCCAGCAGTTCCCCCCCAACGAACACCGGGGAGCTGTTTTTT CASSSPPTNTGELFF
TRBJ1-2 . TRBV4-2 hyperexpanded TGTGCCAGCAGCCAAGATACGGGCAGAAACTATGGCTACACCTTC CASSQDTGRNYGYTF
TRBJ2-7 TRBD2 TRBV5-6 . TGTGCCAGCAGCTTAGAGCTAGCGGGAGGCTACGAGCAGTACTTC CASSLELAGGYEQYF
TRBJ1-5 . TRBV24-1 . TGTGCCACCAGTGACCTGGACAGCAATCAGCCCCAGCATTTT CATSDLDSNQPQHF
TRBJ1-4 . TRBV20-1 . TGCAGTGCTAGACATGAAAAACTGTTTTTT CSARHEKLFF
TRBJ2-1 . TRBV27 . TGTGCCAGCAGACCGGGGGTCTACAATGAGCAGTTCTTC CASRPGVYNEQFF
TRBJ2-7 . TRBV18 . TGTGCCAGCTCAGCGGCAGGCTATACCTACGAGCAGTACTTC CASSAAGYTYEQYF
TRBJ2-1 TRBD2 TRBV29-1 . TGCAGCGTTGAGCTGCGGGGGGGCCCCTACAATGAGCAGTTCTTC CSVELRGGPYNEQFF
TRBJ2-3 TRBD2 TRBV4-1 . TGCGCCAGCAGCCACCGGACTAGCGACTCAGATACGCAGTATTTT CASSHRTSDSDTQYF
TRBJ2-7 TRBD1 TRBV20-1 . TGCAGTGCTATAGCCTCGAGGGGGCGATCGCCATACGAGCAGTACTTC CSAIASRGRSPYEQYF
TRBJ1-5 . TRBV2 . TGTGCCGTAGGACGTGGTAGCAATCAGCCCCAGCATTTT CAVGRGSNQPQHF
TRBJ2-3 TRBD1 TRBV10-1 . TGCGCCAGCAGCGACAGGGCCACAGATACGCAGTATTTT CASSDRATDTQYF
TRBJ2-5 TRBD2 TRBV28 . TGTGCCAGCAGTTCTAGCGGGAGGTTACTAGAGGCCCAGTACTTC CASSSSGRLLEAQYF
TRBJ2-5 . TRBV23-1 once TGCGCCAGCAGTCTACCCACTCGGGGGAGGGAGACCCAGTACTTC CASSLPTRGRETQYF
TRBJ2-3 TRBD2 TRBV11-1 . TGTGCCAGCAGCCGCCCTAGCGGGGATACGCAGTATTTT CASSRPSGDTQYF
TRBJ2-5 . TRBV11-1 . TGTGCCAGCAGCTTAGATTCGGAGACCCAGTACTTC CASSLDSETQYF
TRBJ1-2 TRBD1 TRBV6-5 few TGTGCCAGCAGTTACCGACAGGGTTCCGGCTACACCTTC CASSYRQGSGYTF
TRBJ2-7 . TRBV29-1 . TGCAGCGTCGCAGAAACATCCTACGAGCAGTACTTC CSVAETSYEQYF
TRBJ2-7 TRBD1 TRBV13 once TGTGCCAGCAACCCGACAGGGGGCGGGTACGAGCAGTACTTC CASNPTGGGYEQYF
TRBJ1-1 . TRBV23-1 few TGCGCCAGCAGTCAATCTGCAAGTCGGGACACTGAAGCTTTCTTT CASSQSASRDTEAFF
TRBJ2-1 . TRBV19 . TGTGCCATCACGGGCGGCTACAATGAGCAGTTCTTC CAITGGYNEQFF
TRBJ1-2 . TRBV12-3/TRBV12-4 . TGTGCCAGCAGCGGCTATGGCTACACCTTC CASSGYGYTF
TRBJ1-1 . TRBV20-1 once TGCAGTTTCGAAGGGGTGGGAGCTTTCTTT CSFEGVGAFF
TRBJ2-1 . TRBV12-2 . TGTGCAAGTCGCCTGTCGGTGGGGGGATATAATGAGCAGTTCTTC CASRLSVGGYNEQFF
TRBJ1-4 TRBD1 TRBV11-2 . TGTGCCAGCAGCTTCCTGACAGGGCCAAATGAAAAACTGTTTTTT CASSFLTGPNEKLFF
TRBJ2-1 . TRBV6-1 . TGTGCCAGCACCGCTACAGATTACAATGAGCAGTTCTTC CASTATDYNEQFF
TRBJ2-1 TRBD1 TRBV12-3/TRBV12-4 . TGTGCCAGCAGTTCGGACAGGGGGTTCGAGAGTGAGCAGTTCTTC CASSSDRGFESEQFF
TRBJ2-7 . TRBV11-3 few TGTGCCAGCAGCTTGATCGGGGAGCCTGGGACCTACGAGCAGTACTTC CASSLIGEPGTYEQYF
TRBJ1-2 . TRBV7-9 . TGTGCCAGCAGCTTAGGAGGGACATCCCCGCGAGATGGCTACACCTTC CASSLGGTSPRDGYTF
TRBJ2-1 TRBD2 TRBV11-1 . TGTGCCAGCAGCTTAGTATTTGGCGGGAGTTCTGCCTACAATGAGCAGTTCTTC CASSLVFGGSSAYNEQFF
TRBJ2-3 . TRBV2 . TGTGCCAGCAGTGACACCGGGGATACGCAGTATTTT CASSDTGDTQYF
TRBJ1-1 TRBD1 TRBV5-1 . TGCGCCAGCAGCACCGGGACAGAAAATCCTGAAGCTTTCTTT CASSTGTENPEAFF
TRBJ1-1 TRBD1 TRBV6-1 few TGTGCCAGCAGGCCCGGACAGGGGGCCCGTGAAGCTTTCTTT CASRPGQGAREAFF
TRBJ2-7 . TRBV11-1 few TGTGCCAGCAGCGACTACGGACGACAGGTACCCCACTACGAGCAGTACTTC CASSDYGRQVPHYEQYF
TRBJ2-1 . TRBV13 . TGTGCCAGCCAACGAGGGTACAATGAGCAGTTCTTC CASQRGYNEQFF
TRBJ2-7 TRBD2 TRBV4-1 . TGCGCCACGGGTCTACTAGCGGGAGGCGAGCAGTACTTC CATGLLAGGEQYF
TRBJ2-3 TRBD2 TRBV12-3/TRBV12-4 once TGTGCCAACAGCTCCGGGACTAGCGGGGCAGCAGATACGCAGTATTTT CANSSGTSGAADTQYF
TRBJ1-2 . TRBV2 . TGTGCCAGCAGTGAAGCACAGGATTATGGCTACACCTTC CASSEAQDYGYTF
TRBJ1-6 . TRBV26 . TGTGCCAGCAGTTCATTGACAGGTTCGGGATCACCCCTCCACTTT CASSSLTGSGSPLHF
TRBJ2-7 . TRBV2 . TGTGCCACATTAGCGACAGACTACGAGCAGTACTTC CATLATDYEQYF
TRBJ2-3 . TRBV15 once TGTGCCACCAGCAGAGATAGGGCTAGCACAGATACGCAGTATTTT CATSRDRASTDTQYF
TRBJ2-3 . TRBV7-6 . TGTGCCAGCAGCTTATCTCCAGGGGGGGACCCTGGAGATACGCAGTATTTT CASSLSPGGDPGDTQYF
TRBJ2-1 . TRBV7-6 . TGTGCCAGCAGCTTAGGAGCGGTCAATGAGCAGTTCTTC CASSLGAVNEQFF
TRBJ2-2 TRBD1 TRBV12-3/TRBV12-4 once TGTGCCAGCAGTCGACAGGGGGCCACCGGGGAGCTGTTTTTT CASSRQGATGELFF
TRBJ2-3 . TRBV29-1 . TGCAGCGTTGAATCGGGCAGCACAGATACGCAGTATTTT CSVESGSTDTQYF
TRBJ1-4 . TRBV29-1 . TGCAGCGTTGGCGAGGGGGGCACAAATGAAAAACTGTTTTTT CSVGEGGTNEKLFF